This T cell receptor (beta chain) was sequenced in a study of blood T cell repertoires in COVID-19. Only in-frame clones appear in the TCRdb table, and some are missing; sequencing was by immunoSEQ multiplex PCR. This sample carries some 120,000 clones, around 63% of them seen once, and the ten largest clones take 2% to 2.5%. This clone was seen a handful of times. Losses at the gene ends were 7 bases for V and 6 bases for J; bases not matched to a gene: 12. The CDR3 runs to 15 residues. Germline-derived CDR1 and CDR2 are MNHEY and SVGAGI. The specimen was peripheral blood. The rearrangement uses TRBV6-5 and TRBJ1-2, with 9 bases identical to TRBD1. This sequence was found in a woman in her sixties or seventies with acute or convalescent COVID-19. The CDR3 reads CASTKNSGTGNGYTF. CDR3 nucleotides: TGTGCCAGCACCAAAAACTCCGGGACAGGGAATGGCTACACCTTC.